The rows below give T cell receptor beta chains drawn from one sample of a study of tumor-infiltrating lymphocytes in oesophageal squamous cell carcinoma. TCRdb re-derived calls from the PCR reads in MiXCR, one entry per CDR3 protein. The table lists approximately 17,000 distinct CDR3 sequences, 40% to 45% of them singletons. What was sequenced was blood. These receptors all stem from a female donor with esophageal squamous cell carcinoma. Each CDR3 is given with its conserved first and last residue. The D gene is left open where the match is weak. Not every row has a clone size; where given, it reads once, few, many or a size class.

clone size: many; V gene: TRBV28; J gene: TRBJ2-1; D gene: TRBD2; CDR3 DNA: TGTGCCAGCAGTTTCCCCCGGGCTCTTTCAAGCGGGGGCTACAATGAGCAGTTCTTC; CDR3 protein: CASSFPRALSSGGYNEQFF
clone size: NA; V gene: TRBV6-1; J gene: TRBJ2-6; D gene: NA; CDR3 DNA: TGTGCCAGCAGTTACAGGGTCGCCGGGGCCAACGTCCTGACTTTC; CDR3 protein: CASSYRVAGANVLTF
clone size: once; V gene: TRBV24-1; J gene: TRBJ2-1; D gene: TRBD2; CDR3 DNA: TGTGCCACCAGTGATTCCTCGACTAGCGGGAGTAAATCGGGTGAGCAGTTCTTC; CDR3 protein: CATSDSSTSGSKSGEQFF
clone size: NA; V gene: TRBV7-2; J gene: TRBJ2-1; D gene: NA; CDR3 DNA: TGTGCCAGCAGCTTAGGGCAGGCCCACAATGAGCAGTTCTTC; CDR3 protein: CASSLGQAHNEQFF
clone size: many; V gene: TRBV28; J gene: TRBJ1-5; D gene: NA; CDR3 DNA: TGTGCCAGCAGTTTATCTAGACCCAATCAGCCCCAGCATTTT; CDR3 protein: CASSLSRPNQPQHF
clone size: many; V gene: TRBV18; J gene: TRBJ2-1; D gene: TRBD1; CDR3 DNA: TGTGCCAGCTCCCGGTGGGACAGGGGGGATAATGAGCAGTTCTTC; CDR3 protein: CASSRWDRGDNEQFF
clone size: few; V gene: TRBV28; J gene: TRBJ2-7; D gene: NA; CDR3 DNA: TGTGCCAGCAGTTTCCCCACCTACGACCAGTACTTC; CDR3 protein: CASSFPTYDQYF
clone size: many; V gene: TRBV6-2/TRBV6-3; J gene: TRBJ2-1; D gene: TRBD2; CDR3 DNA: TGTGCCAGCAGTTCCCCATTAGCGGGAGGGGTATATGAGCAGTTCTTC; CDR3 protein: CASSSPLAGGVYEQFF
clone size: NA; V gene: TRBV7-9; J gene: TRBJ2-7; D gene: TRBD2; CDR3 DNA: TGTGCCAGCAGCTTAGATCTAGCGGTTCACTACGAGCAGTACTTC; CDR3 protein: CASSLDLAVHYEQYF
clone size: NA; V gene: TRBV7-8; J gene: TRBJ2-7; D gene: TRBD2; CDR3 DNA: TGTGCCAGCAGCCCCCGGACTAGCGGGAGGACCTACGAGCAGTACTTC; CDR3 protein: CASSPRTSGRTYEQYF
clone size: many; V gene: TRBV19; J gene: TRBJ1-2; D gene: NA; CDR3 DNA: TGTGCCAGTAGGCCGGTCTTTAACTATGGCTACACCTTC; CDR3 protein: CASRPVFNYGYTF
clone size: once; V gene: TRBV28; J gene: TRBJ1-1; D gene: NA; CDR3 DNA: TGTGCCAGCAGCTGGATAGACATGAACACTGAAGCTTTCTTT; CDR3 protein: CASSWIDMNTEAFF
clone size: NA; V gene: TRBV12-3/TRBV12-4; J gene: TRBJ2-1; D gene: NA; CDR3 DNA: TGTGCCAGTACATTAGCGGCGAATGAGCAGTTCTTC; CDR3 protein: CASTLAANEQFF
clone size: once; V gene: TRBV10-3; J gene: TRBJ2-3; D gene: TRBD1; CDR3 DNA: TGTGCCATCAGTGAGTGGACAGGGGAGGCAGATACGCAGTATTTT; CDR3 protein: CAISEWTGEADTQYF
clone size: many; V gene: TRBV7-9; J gene: TRBJ2-3; D gene: NA; CDR3 DNA: TGTGCCAGCAGCCTCTTTCGGGGCTTCACAGATACGCAGTATTTT; CDR3 protein: CASSLFRGFTDTQYF
clone size: NA; V gene: TRBV7-2; J gene: TRBJ2-5; D gene: TRBD2; CDR3 DNA: TGTGCCAGCAGTCCTAGCGGGAGCTTAGAGACCCAGTACTTC; CDR3 protein: CASSPSGSLETQYF
clone size: many; V gene: TRBV25-1; J gene: TRBJ2-6; D gene: NA; CDR3 DNA: TGTGCCAGCAGCCTATCCGGCTCTGGGGCCAACGTCCTGACTTTC; CDR3 protein: CASSLSGSGANVLTF
clone size: once; V gene: TRBV7-3; J gene: TRBJ2-4; D gene: TRBD2; CDR3 DNA: TGTGCCAGCAGCTTAAGCGGGGGGGGGGCTGAGCAGTACTTC; CDR3 protein: CASSLSGGGAEQYF
clone size: many; V gene: TRBV27; J gene: TRBJ1-4; D gene: NA; CDR3 DNA: TGTGCCAGCAGTTTTAGTGGGGGGACTAATGAAAAACTGTTTTTT; CDR3 protein: CASSFSGGTNEKLFF
clone size: NA; V gene: TRBV5-1; J gene: TRBJ2-1; D gene: TRBD1; CDR3 DNA: TGCGCCAGCAGCCCAGGGACAGCCTACAATGAGCAGTTCTTC; CDR3 protein: CASSPGTAYNEQFF
clone size: NA; V gene: TRBV19; J gene: TRBJ1-5; D gene: TRBD1; CDR3 DNA: TGTGCCAGTAGTATCGCCAAGAACAGGGGATTATTTAATCAGCCCCAGCATTTT; CDR3 protein: CASSIAKNRGLFNQPQHF
clone size: NA; V gene: TRBV6-8; J gene: TRBJ2-7; D gene: NA; CDR3 DNA: TGTGCCATCAGCAGGAACAGGGATGGGGGTGGCTACGAGCAGTACTTC; CDR3 protein: CAISRNRDGGGYEQYF
clone size: many; V gene: TRBV12-3/TRBV12-4; J gene: TRBJ1-5; D gene: NA; CDR3 DNA: TGTGCCAGCAGTCGACAGAATAGCAATCAGCCCCAGCATTTT; CDR3 protein: CASSRQNSNQPQHF